This T cell receptor delta chain was identified during a study of Vδ1+ human thymocytes. The study, taken as a whole, reports: Unlike peripheral blood Vdelta1+ controls, thymic delta-chain sequences included approximately 21% Vdelta2 and few Vdelta3. TRG sequences recurred across donors, whereas TRD sequences stayed essentially private. Thymic TRG and TRD repertoires appeared highly polyclonal, with Gaussian CDR3 length distributions. The authors advised highly purified populations and single-cell validation.

The trim removed 2 bases at V and 0 bases at J, leaving 23 bases unmatched. The CDR3 totals 23 residues. Germline V CDR1 and CDR2: TSWWSYY, QGS. Thymocytes were sorted as CD3+ TCRVdelta1+ TCRVdelta2- after alphabeta T cell depletion. This clone was seen only a few times. The antigen is not known. The template was reverse-transcribed extracted RNA. CDR3 amplicons came from multiplex PCR with pooled V-gene forward and constant-region reverse primers. TCRdb called clones anew from the multiplex PCR reads with CATT. The repertoire holds 45,000 to 75,000 delta-chain clones, with over 13% as singletons. The chain couples TRDV1 to TRDJ1; 11 bases line up with TRDD3. The specimen sequenced was Vdelta1+ gamma-delta thymocytes from the thymus. Specified subset: FACS-sorted CD3+ TCRalphabeta- TCRVdelta1+ TCRVdelta2- thymocytes. This clonotype originated in a girl less than two years old who had congenital heart surgery. CDR3 in DNA: TGTGCTCTTGGGGAAGAAGGCCTACACGCGATACTGGGGGATAAGCCCTACACCGATAAACTCATCTTT. Translating it yields CALGEEGLHAILGDKPYTDKLIF.